The clone carrying this T cell receptor beta chain has a single count. What it recognizes is unknown. The record originates from a study of cytomegalovirus exposure and HLA in healthy donors. Study conclusions and caveats: Across all donors, roughly uniform sequencing depth was an assumption of the presence/absence analyses. In a later analysis, TCR beta V- and J-gene trimming showed a link to a missense DCLRE1C variant. Reports indicate that TCR beta sequences accurately predicted the HLA-A and HLA-B alleles of most subjects.

Trimming stripped 0 bases from V and 8 bases from J, with 12 bases between. The CDR3 has 14 residues. Germline-derived CDR1 and CDR2 are SGHRS and YFSETQ. It was with 60 Vbeta and 13 Jbeta primers that the PCR ran. Original methodology: A follow-up analysis tallied around 80 million unique TCR beta chains, roughly 11 million shared. The method was immunoSEQ multiplex PCR; TCRdb's version includes in-frame clones alone and lacks a portion of them. V and J calls and clone size come straight from that table; D and trimming were deduced from the DNA. Of more than 110,000 clones listed, about 75% are singletons.

This receptor was taken from a man between 18 and 35 years old in good health and CMV-seronegative. V gene TRBV5-1 combines with J gene TRBJ2-4; TRBD1 is a possible D gene (6 bases). Sequencing input: PBMCs. CDR3 nucleotides: TGCGCCAGCAGCTTGGGGGGGCTTAAGGACATTCAGTACTTC. It codes for CASSLGGLKDIQYF. Full variable domain (remainder filled in from reference TRBV5-1 and TRBJ2-4): KAGVTQTPRYLIKTRGQQVTLSCSPISGHRSVSWYQQTPGQGLQFLFEYFSETQRNKGNFPGRFSGRQFSNSRSEMNVSTLELGDSALYLCASSLGGLKDIQYFGAGTRLSVL.